This is a list of T cell receptor beta chains from one sample in a study of blood T cells in healthy people across ages. TCRdb recomputed calls from the 5' RACE reads with MiXCR, one row per CDR3 protein. The table has 1.5 million to 2 million distinct CDR3 sequences, 28% seen once. The specimen was blood. All receptors come from a woman aged 30 to 39 in good health. The CDR3 runs from the conserved cysteine through the conserved F or W. The D gene is left open where the match is weak. Part of the rows lack a size; the others show once, few, many or a class for expanded clones.

V,size,D,J,CDR3,DNA
TRBV6-1,-,TRBD2,TRBJ2-1,CASSRGLAGGLEYNERFF,TGTGCCAGCAGCCGCGGACTAGCGGGGGGGCTAGAATACAATGAGCGGTTCTTC
TRBV12-3/TRBV12-4,-,-,TRBJ1-2,CASSPITGTAGGYTF,TGTGCCAGCAGTCCAATTACCGGGACGGCGGGGGGCTACACCTTC
TRBV7-6,-,TRBD2,TRBJ2-3,CASSLVAGATGDTQYF,TGTGCCAGCAGCTTAGTAGCGGGGGCCACGGGAGATACGCAGTATTTT
TRBV20-1,-,TRBD2,TRBJ2-1,CSASSSGRANEQFF,TGCAGTGCTAGTTCCAGCGGGAGGGCCAATGAGCAGTTCTTC
TRBV11-2,-,-,TRBJ2-1,CASSLAASAGYNEQFF,TGTGCCAGCAGCTTAGCCGCTAGCGCTGGGTACAATGAGCAGTTCTTC
TRBV20-1,-,TRBD2,TRBJ2-3,CSAPPGGRRTDTQYF,TGCAGTGCTCCTCCGGGGGGGAGGAGAACAGATACGCAGTATTTT
TRBV4-1,-,-,TRBJ1-3,CASSQDAIPRGDSGNTIYF,TGCGCCAGCAGCCAAGATGCGATTCCCAGGGGAGACTCTGGAAACACCATATATTTT
TRBV3-1,few,-,TRBJ1-2,CASSQGGYRGYTF,TGTGCCAGCAGCCAAGGGGGATACCGTGGCTACACCTTC
TRBV4-3,many,-,TRBJ2-3,CASSLGGAGETDTQYF,TGCGCCAGCAGCCTAGGAGGGGCAGGTGAAACAGATACGCAGTATTTT
TRBV28,-,-,TRBJ1-6,CASSSAGTGSPLHF,TGTGCCAGCAGTTCTGCAGGGACGGGTTCACCCCTCCACTTT
TRBV7-2,-,-,TRBJ2-7,CASSLHGSPSYEQYF,TGTGCCAGCAGCCTACATGGTAGCCCCTCCTACGAGCAGTACTTC
TRBV7-2,-,-,TRBJ1-2,CASTYRASNYGYTF,TGTGCCAGCACCTACAGGGCTTCTAACTATGGCTACACCTTC
TRBV20-1,few,-,TRBJ2-3,CSASRVTDTQYF,TGCAGTGCTTCGAGGGTCACAGATACGCAGTATTTT
TRBV29-1,many,-,TRBJ2-5,CSVESLWGETQYF,TGCAGCGTTGAAAGTCTTTGGGGGGAGACCCAGTACTTC
TRBV28,few,-,TRBJ1-4,CASAGGATTNEKLFF,TGTGCCAGCGCCGGAGGGGCGACAACTAATGAAAAACTGTTTTTT
TRBV20-1,few,-,TRBJ2-1,CSARKNTPYNEQFF,TGCAGTGCTAGAAAAAACACACCCTACAATGAGCAGTTCTTC
TRBV2,few,TRBD1,TRBJ1-6,CASRPPTGASPLHF,TGTGCCAGCAGACCTCCTACAGGGGCGTCACCCCTCCACTTT
TRBV28,many,-,TRBJ2-3,CASKYTDTQYF,TGTGCCAGCAAGTACACAGATACGCAGTATTTT
TRBV10-3,few,TRBD1,TRBJ2-1,CAIRGTGFRNEQFF,TGTGCCATCAGGGGGACAGGGTTTAGGAATGAGCAGTTCTTC
TRBV30,-,-,TRBJ1-5,CAWSSGISNQPQHF,TGTGCCTGGAGTTCAGGGATTAGCAATCAGCCCCAGCATTTT
TRBV9,few,-,TRBJ2-7,CASSGTGSEQYF,TGTGCCAGCAGCGGAACGGGTAGCGAGCAGTACTTC
TRBV20-1,-,TRBD1,TRBJ2-1,CSARANRGSYNEQFF,TGCAGTGCTAGAGCCAACAGGGGATCCTACAATGAGCAGTTCTTC
TRBV20-1,-,-,TRBJ1-5,CSATERSVQPQHF,TGCAGTGCCACGGAGCGGTCAGTTCAGCCCCAGCATTTT
TRBV7-9,few,-,TRBJ2-5,CASSSLGAKETQYF,TGTGCCAGCAGCTCCCTGGGGGCCAAAGAGACCCAGTACTTC
TRBV24-1,-,-,TRBJ2-3,CATSESTTDTQYF,TGTGCCACCAGTGAATCTACCACAGATACGCAGTATTTT
TRBV27,many,TRBD2,TRBJ2-1,CASSLRLAGNNEQFF,TGTGCCAGCAGTTTAAGACTAGCGGGGAACAATGAGCAGTTCTTC
TRBV6-5,-,-,TRBJ1-1,CASNPRSRLNTEAFF,TGTGCCAGCAATCCCCGGTCGAGGTTGAACACTGAAGCTTTCTTT
TRBV6-2/TRBV6-3,-,-,TRBJ2-7,CASIRRSDGAYEQYF,TGTGCCAGCATCCGCCGCTCTGATGGTGCCTACGAGCAGTACTTC
TRBV28,-,TRBD2,TRBJ2-7,CASSIGTTTYNEQYF,TGTGCCAGCAGCATTGGGACTACCACCTACAATGAGCAGTACTTC
TRBV12-3/TRBV12-4,few,TRBD1,TRBJ1-5,CASSYAGGDQPQHF,TGTGCCAGCAGTTATGCAGGGGGAGATCAGCCCCAGCATTTT
TRBV7-3,-,TRBD2,TRBJ2-2,CASKLAGGAPNTGELFF,TGTGCCAGCAAACTAGCGGGGGGGGCTCCAAACACCGGGGAGCTGTTTTTT
TRBV21-1,-,-,TRBJ2-5,CASSKASGPGTQTQETQYF,TGTGCCAGCAGCAAAGCCAGTGGGCCTGGGACCCAAACTCAAGAGACCCAGTACTTC
TRBV7-9,-,-,TRBJ2-6,CASLLESGANVLTF,TGTGCCAGCTTACTTGAATCTGGGGCCAACGTCCTGACTTTC
TRBV5-1,-,-,TRBJ2-2,CASSLAAGEAGELFF,TGCGCCAGCAGCTTGGCAGCAGGGGAGGCCGGGGAGCTGTTTTTT
TRBV25-1,few,TRBD2,TRBJ2-5,CASGGPSGRVGETQYF,TGTGCCAGCGGGGGTCCTAGCGGGAGAGTAGGGGAGACCCAGTACTTC
TRBV20-1,-,-,TRBJ1-6,CSARGADGLNYNSPLHF,TGCAGTGCTAGAGGCGCGGACGGGTTGAACTATAATTCACCCCTCCACTTT
TRBV7-2,-,-,TRBJ2-3,CASSLGLGITDTQYF,TGTGCCAGCAGCTTAGGACTGGGTATAACAGATACGCAGTATTTT
TRBV5-5,few,-,TRBJ2-3,CASSGGQSSTDTQYF,TGTGCCAGCAGCGGAGGGCAGTCTAGCACAGATACGCAGTATTTT
TRBV20-1,many,TRBD1,TRBJ2-1,CSARTGAYNEQFF,TGCAGTGCTCGGACAGGGGCCTACAATGAGCAGTTCTTC
TRBV5-1,once,-,TRBJ2-5,CASSSAMGPETQYF,TGCGCCAGCAGTTCGGCTATGGGGCCCGAGACCCAGTACTTC
TRBV5-5,-,-,TRBJ2-2,CASSWGRMRANTGELFF,TGTGCCAGCAGCTGGGGACGTATGAGGGCGAACACCGGGGAGCTGTTTTTT
TRBV20-1,-,TRBD2,TRBJ2-1,CSATGTSGTRSYNEQFF,TGCAGTGCTACCGGGACTAGCGGGACGAGATCCTACAATGAGCAGTTCTTC
TRBV2,few,-,TRBJ2-3,CASSYPPDTQYF,TGTGCCAGCTCGTATCCGCCGGATACGCAGTATTTT
TRBV7-6,many,-,TRBJ2-7,CASSLMPRDGDPYEQYF,TGTGCCAGCAGCTTAATGCCCCGGGACGGTGACCCCTACGAGCAGTACTTC
TRBV6-1,few,-,TRBJ1-1,CASSEYPGSGSTEAFF,TGTGCCAGCAGTGAATACCCAGGGTCTGGCTCCACTGAAGCTTTCTTT
TRBV7-2,-,TRBD2,TRBJ2-1,CAGSLVGGGGAYNEQFF,TGTGCCGGCAGCTTAGTAGGCGGCGGGGGGGCCTACAATGAGCAGTTCTTC
TRBV2,-,TRBD2,TRBJ2-3,CATQPMGGGGDTQYF,TGTGCCACGCAGCCTATGGGCGGGGGAGGAGATACGCAGTATTTT
TRBV7-9,-,-,TRBJ1-6,CASSSPPDGDNSPLHF,TGTGCCAGCAGCTCCCCCCCGGACGGAGATAATTCACCCCTCCACTTT
TRBV20-1,once,-,TRBJ2-2,CSARPALRYTGELFF,TGCAGTGCGCGCCCGGCCTTGAGATACACCGGGGAGCTGTTTTTT
TRBV12-3/TRBV12-4,few,-,TRBJ1-2,CASRGTAGSGYTF,TGTGCCAGCAGAGGGACGGCAGGGAGTGGCTACACCTTC
TRBV3-1,-,TRBD2,TRBJ2-1,CASSHGLGRGTSRNEQFF,TGTGCCAGCAGCCACGGCCTTGGGCGGGGGACGAGCAGAAATGAGCAGTTCTTC